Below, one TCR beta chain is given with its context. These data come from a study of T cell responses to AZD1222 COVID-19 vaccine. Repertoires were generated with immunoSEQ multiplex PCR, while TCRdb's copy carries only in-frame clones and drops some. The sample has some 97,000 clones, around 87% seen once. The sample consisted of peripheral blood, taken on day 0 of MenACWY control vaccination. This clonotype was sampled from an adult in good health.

In nucleotides, the CDR3 is TGCGCCAGCAGCTGGAAAACTAGCGGGGGGGCTTCGGTCAATGAGCAGTTCTTC. Amino acid sequence: CASSWKTSGGASVNEQFF. The J gene is TRBJ2-1, the V gene TRBV5-1, with TRBD2 matching over 13 bases. Trimming removed 3 bases from V and 6 bases from J; junction bases left unmatched: 12. The CDR3 sequence is 18 residues long. Germline lookup yields CDR1 SGHRS and CDR2 YFSETQ.